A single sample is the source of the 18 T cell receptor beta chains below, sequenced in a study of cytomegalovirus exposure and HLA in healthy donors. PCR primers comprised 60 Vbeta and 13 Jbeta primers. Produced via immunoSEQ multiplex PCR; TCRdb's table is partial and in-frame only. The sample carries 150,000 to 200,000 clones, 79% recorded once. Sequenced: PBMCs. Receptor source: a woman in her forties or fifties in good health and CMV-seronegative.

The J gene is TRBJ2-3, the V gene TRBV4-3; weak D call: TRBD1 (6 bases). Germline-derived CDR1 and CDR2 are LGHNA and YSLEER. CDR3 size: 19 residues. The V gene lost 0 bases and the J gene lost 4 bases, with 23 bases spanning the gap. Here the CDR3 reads CASSQDRFIAGAYPDTQYF. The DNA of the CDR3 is TGCGCCAGCAGCCAAGATAGGTTTATTGCAGGGGCATACCCAGATACGCAGTATTTT.

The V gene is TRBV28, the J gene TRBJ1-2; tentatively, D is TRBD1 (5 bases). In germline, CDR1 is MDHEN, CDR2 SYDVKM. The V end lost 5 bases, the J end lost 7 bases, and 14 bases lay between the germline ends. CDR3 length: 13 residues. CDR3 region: CASSPGGGGGYTF. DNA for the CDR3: TGTGCCAGCAGTCCCGGCGGGGGGGGTGGCTACACCTTC.

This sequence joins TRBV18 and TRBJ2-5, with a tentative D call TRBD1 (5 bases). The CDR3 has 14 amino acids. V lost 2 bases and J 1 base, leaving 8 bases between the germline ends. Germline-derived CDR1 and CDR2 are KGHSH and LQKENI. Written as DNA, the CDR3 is TGTGCCAGCTCACCAGGGGCAGCCCAAGAGACCCAGTACTTC. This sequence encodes CASSPGAAQETQYF.

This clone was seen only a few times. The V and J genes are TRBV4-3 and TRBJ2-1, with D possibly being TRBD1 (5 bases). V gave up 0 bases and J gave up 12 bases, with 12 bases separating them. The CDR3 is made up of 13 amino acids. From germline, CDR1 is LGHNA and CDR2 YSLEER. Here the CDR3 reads CASSQDRDRMQFF. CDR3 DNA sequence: TGCGCCAGCAGCCAAGATCGTGACAGAATGCAGTTCTTC.

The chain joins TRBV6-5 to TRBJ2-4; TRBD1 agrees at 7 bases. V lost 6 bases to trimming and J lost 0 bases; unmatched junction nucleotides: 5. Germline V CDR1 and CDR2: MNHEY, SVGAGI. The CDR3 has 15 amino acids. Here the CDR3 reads CASRGGGLAKNIQYF. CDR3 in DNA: TGTGCCAGCAGAGGGGGCGGGTTAGCCAAAAACATTCAGTACTTC.

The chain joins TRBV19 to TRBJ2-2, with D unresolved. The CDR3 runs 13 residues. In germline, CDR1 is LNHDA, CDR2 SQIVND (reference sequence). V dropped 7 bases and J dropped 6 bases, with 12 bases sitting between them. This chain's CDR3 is CASMASRPGELFF. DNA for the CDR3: TGTGCCAGTATGGCCAGTCGTCCCGGGGAGCTGTTTTTT.

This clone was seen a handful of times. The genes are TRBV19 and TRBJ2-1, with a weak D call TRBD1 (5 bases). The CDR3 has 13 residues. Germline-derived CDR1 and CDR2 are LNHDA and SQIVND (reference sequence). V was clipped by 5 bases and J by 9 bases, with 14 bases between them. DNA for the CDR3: TGTGCCAGTAGTGCCCAATTTAGGGGTGAGCAGTTCTTC. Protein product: CASSAQFRGEQFF.

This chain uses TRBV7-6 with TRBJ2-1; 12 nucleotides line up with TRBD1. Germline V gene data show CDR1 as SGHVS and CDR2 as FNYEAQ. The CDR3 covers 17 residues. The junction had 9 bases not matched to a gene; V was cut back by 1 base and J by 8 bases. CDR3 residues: CASSLGAGQGAFDEQFF. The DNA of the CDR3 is TGTGCCAGCAGCTTAGGGGCGGGACAGGGGGCGTTCGATGAGCAGTTCTTC. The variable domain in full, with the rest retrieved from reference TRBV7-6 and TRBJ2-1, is GAGVSQSPRYKVTKRGQDVALRCDPISGHVSLYWYRQALGQGPEFLTYFNYEAQQDKSGLPNDRFSAERPEGSISTLTIQRTEQRDSAMYRCASSLGAGQGAFDEQFFGPGTRLTVL.

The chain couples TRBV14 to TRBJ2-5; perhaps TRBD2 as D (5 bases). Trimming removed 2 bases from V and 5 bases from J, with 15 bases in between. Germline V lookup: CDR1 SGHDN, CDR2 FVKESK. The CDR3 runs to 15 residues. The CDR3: CASSQRTGFEETQYF. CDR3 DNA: TGTGCCAGCAGCCAACGGACGGGGTTTGAGGAGACCCAGTACTTC.

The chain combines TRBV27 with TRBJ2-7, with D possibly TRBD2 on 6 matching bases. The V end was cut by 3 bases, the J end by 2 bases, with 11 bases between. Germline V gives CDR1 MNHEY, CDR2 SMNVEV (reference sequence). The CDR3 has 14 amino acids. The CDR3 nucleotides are TGTGCCAGCAGTTTTTGGAGGGGCCCCTACGAGCAGTACTTC. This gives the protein CASSFWRGPYEQYF.

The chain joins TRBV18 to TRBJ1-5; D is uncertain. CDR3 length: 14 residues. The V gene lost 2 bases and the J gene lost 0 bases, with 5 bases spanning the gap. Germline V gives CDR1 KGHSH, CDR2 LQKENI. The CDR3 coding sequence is TGTGCCAGCTCACCAACCTATAGCAATCAGCCCCAGCATTTT. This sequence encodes CASSPTYSNQPQHF. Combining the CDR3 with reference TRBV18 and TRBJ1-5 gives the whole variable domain NAGVMQNPRHLVRRRGQEARLRCSPMKGHSHVYWYRQLPEEGLKFMVYLQKENIIDESGMPKERFSAEFPKEGPSILRIQQVVRGDSAAYFCASSPTYSNQPQHFGDGTRLSIL.

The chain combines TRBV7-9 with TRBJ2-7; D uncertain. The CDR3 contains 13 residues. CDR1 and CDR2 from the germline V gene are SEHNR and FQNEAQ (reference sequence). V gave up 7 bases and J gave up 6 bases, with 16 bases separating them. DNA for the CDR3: TGTGCCAGCACCGGCGCCCGCGGCACCGAGCAGTACTTC. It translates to CASTGARGTEQYF. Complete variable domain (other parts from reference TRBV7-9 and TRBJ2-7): DTGVSQNPRHKITKRGQNVTFRCDPISEHNRLYWYRQTLGQGPEFLTYFQNEAQLEKSRLLSDRFSAERPKGSFSTLEIQRTEQGDSAMYLCASTGARGTEQYFGPGTRLTVT.

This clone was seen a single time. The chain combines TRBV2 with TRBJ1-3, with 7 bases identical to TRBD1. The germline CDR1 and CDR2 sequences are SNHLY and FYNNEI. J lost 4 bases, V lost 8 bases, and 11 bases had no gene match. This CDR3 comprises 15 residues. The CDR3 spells CASCREGALGNTIYF. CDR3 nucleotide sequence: TGTGCCAGCTGCCGGGAGGGGGCGCTGGGAAACACCATATATTTT.

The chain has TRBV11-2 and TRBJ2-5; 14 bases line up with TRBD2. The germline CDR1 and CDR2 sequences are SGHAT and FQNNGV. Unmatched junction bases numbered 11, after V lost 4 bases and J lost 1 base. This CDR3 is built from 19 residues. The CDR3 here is CASSSPGTSGRSRQETQYF. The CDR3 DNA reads TGTGCCAGCAGCTCCCCCGGGACTAGCGGGAGAAGTCGCCAAGAGACCCAGTACTTC.

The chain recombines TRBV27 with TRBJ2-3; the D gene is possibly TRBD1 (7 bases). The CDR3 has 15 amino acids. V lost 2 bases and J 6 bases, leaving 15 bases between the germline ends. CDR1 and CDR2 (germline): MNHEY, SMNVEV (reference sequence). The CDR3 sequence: CASSLAGQWMDTQYF. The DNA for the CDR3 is TGTGCCAGCAGTTTAGCGGGACAGTGGATGGATACGCAGTATTTT.

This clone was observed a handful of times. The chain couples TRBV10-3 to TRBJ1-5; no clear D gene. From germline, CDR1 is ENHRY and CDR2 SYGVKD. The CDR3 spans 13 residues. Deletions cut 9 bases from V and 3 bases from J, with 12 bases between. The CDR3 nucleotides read TGTGCCATGAGACGGGAGCTCAATCAGCCCCAGCATTTT. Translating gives CAMRRELNQPQHF.

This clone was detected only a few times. CDR3 sequence (DNA): TGTGCCAGTAGAGTGGGACAGGGGGCGAGGGATGAGCAGTTCTTC. Protein sequence: CASRVGQGARDEQFF. This chain connects TRBV19 to TRBJ2-1; 12 nucleotides align to TRBD1. The germline V gene has CDR1 LNHDA and CDR2 SQIVND (reference sequence). Unmatched junction bases numbered 8, after V lost 6 bases and J lost 8 bases. The CDR3 loop spans 15 amino acids.

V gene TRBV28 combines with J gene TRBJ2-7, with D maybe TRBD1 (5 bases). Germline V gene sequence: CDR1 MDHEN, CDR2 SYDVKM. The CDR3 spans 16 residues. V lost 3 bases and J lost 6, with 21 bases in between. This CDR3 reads CASSFPPPGNPSEQYF. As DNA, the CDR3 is TGTGCCAGCAGTTTTCCTCCGCCAGGGAACCCCTCCGAGCAGTACTTC.